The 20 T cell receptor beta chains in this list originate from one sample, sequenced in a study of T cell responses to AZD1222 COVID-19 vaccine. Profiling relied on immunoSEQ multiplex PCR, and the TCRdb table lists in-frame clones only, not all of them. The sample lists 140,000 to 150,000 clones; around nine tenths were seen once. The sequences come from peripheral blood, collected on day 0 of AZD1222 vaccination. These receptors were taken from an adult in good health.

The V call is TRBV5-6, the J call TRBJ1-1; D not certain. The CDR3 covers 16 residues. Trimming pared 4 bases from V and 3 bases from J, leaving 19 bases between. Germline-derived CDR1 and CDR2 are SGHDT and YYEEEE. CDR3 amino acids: CASSTGGDLVYTEAFF. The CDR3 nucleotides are TGTGCCAGCAGCACTGGTGGTGATTTAGTATACACTGAAGCTTTCTTT.

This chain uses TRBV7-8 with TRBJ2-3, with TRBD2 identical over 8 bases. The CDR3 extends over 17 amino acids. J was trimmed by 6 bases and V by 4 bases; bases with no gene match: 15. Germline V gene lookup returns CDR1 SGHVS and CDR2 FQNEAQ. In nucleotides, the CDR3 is TGTGCCAGCAGCTCCCCAGAGGGCGGGGGGCCTTGGGATACGCAGTATTTT. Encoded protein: CASSSPEGGGPWDTQYF.

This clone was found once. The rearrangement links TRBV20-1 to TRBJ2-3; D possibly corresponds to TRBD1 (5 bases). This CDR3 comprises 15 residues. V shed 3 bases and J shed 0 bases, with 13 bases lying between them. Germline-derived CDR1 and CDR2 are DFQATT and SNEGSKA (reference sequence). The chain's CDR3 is CSASRGTSSTDTQYF. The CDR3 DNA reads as TGCAGTGCTAGTAGGGGCACCTCTAGCACAGATACGCAGTATTTT.

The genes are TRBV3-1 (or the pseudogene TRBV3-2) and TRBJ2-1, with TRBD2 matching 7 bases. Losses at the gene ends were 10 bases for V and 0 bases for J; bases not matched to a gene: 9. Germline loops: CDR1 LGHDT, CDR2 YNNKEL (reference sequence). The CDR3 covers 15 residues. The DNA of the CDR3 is TGTGCCACAGCGAGCGGGGACTACTCCTACAATGAGCAGTTCTTC. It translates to CATASGDYSYNEQFF.

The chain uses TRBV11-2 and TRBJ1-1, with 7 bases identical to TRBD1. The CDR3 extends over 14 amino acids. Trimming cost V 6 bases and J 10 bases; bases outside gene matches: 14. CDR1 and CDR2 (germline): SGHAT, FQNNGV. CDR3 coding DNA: TGTGCCAGCAGTCCGAGGACAGGAAGGGGGGGAGCTTTCTTT. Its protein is CASSPRTGRGGAFF.

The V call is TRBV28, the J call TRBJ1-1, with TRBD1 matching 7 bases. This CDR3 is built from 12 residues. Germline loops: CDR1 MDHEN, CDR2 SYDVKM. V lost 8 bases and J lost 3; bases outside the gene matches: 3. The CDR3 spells CASGQGDTEAFF. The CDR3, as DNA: TGTGCCAGCGGTCAGGGGGACACTGAAGCTTTCTTT. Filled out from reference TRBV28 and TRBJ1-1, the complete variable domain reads DVKVTQSSRYLVKRTGEKVFLECVQDMDHENMFWYRQDPGLGLRLIYFSYDVKMKEKGDIPEGYSVSREKKERFSLILESASTNQTSMYLCASGQGDTEAFFGQGTRLTVV.

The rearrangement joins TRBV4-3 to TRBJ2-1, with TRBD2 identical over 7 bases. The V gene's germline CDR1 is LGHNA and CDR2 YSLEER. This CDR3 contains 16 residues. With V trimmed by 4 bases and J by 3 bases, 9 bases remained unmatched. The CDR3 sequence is CASSLGTAGDYNEQFF. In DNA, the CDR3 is TGCGCCAGCAGCCTAGGTACGGCGGGGGACTACAATGAGCAGTTCTTC.

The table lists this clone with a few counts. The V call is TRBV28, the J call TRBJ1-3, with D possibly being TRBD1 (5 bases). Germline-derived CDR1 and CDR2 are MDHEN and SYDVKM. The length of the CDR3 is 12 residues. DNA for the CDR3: TGTCAGGGTCCCCCCTCTGGAAACACCATATATTTT. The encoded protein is CQGPPSGNTIYF. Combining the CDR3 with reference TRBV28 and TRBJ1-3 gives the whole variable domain DVKVTQSSRYLVKRTGEKVFLECVQDMDHENMFWYRQDPGLGLRLIYFSYDVKMKEKGDIPEGYSVSREKKERFSLILESASTNQTSMYLCQGPPSGNTIYFGEGSWLTVV.

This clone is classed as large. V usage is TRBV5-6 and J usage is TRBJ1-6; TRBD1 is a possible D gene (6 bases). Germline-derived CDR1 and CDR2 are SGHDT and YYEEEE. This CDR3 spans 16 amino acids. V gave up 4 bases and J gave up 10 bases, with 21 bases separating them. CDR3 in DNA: TGTGCCAGCAGCCGGCTACAGGGCGCGAGGGGATCACCCCTCCACTTT. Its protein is CASSRLQGARGSPLHF.

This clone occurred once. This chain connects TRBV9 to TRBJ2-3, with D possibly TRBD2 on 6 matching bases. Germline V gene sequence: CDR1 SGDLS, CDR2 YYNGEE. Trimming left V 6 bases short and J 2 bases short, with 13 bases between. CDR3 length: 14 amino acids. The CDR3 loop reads CASNPAGSTDTQYF. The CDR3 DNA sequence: TGTGCCAGCAATCCCGCGGGGTCCACAGATACGCAGTATTTT.

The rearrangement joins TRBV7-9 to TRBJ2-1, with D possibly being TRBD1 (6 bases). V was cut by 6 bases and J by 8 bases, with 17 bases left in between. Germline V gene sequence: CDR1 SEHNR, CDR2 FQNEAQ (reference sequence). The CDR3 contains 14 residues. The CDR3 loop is CASRMGAASHEQFF. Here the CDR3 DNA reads TGTGCCAGCAGGATGGGGGCTGCCTCCCATGAGCAGTTCTTC. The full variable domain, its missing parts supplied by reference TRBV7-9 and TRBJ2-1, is DTGVSQNPRHKITKRGQNVTFRCDPISEHNRLYWYRQTLGQGPEFLTYFQNEAQLEKSRLLSDRFSAERPKGSFSTLEIQRTEQGDSAMYLCASRMGAASHEQFFGPGTRLTVL.

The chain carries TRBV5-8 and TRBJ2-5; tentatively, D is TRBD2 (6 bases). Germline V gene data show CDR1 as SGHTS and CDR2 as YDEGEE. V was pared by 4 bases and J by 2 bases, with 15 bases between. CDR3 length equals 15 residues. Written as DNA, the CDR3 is TGTGCCAGCAGCCCCCGGGGCCGGGGGCAAGAGACCCAGTACTTC. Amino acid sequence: CASSPRGRGQETQYF.

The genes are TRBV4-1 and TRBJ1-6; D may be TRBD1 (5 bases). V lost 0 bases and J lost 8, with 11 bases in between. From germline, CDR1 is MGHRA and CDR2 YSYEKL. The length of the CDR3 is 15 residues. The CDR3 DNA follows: TGCGCCAGCAGCCAAGATCCCAGGGCCGATTCACCCCTCCACTTT. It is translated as CASSQDPRADSPLHF.

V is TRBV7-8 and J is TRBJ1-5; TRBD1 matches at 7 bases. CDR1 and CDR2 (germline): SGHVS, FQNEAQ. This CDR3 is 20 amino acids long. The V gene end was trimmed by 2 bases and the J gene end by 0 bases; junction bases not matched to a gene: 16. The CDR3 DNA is TGTGCCAGCAGCTTACTCGCTCGTGGGCAGGGGGGTAATAGCAATCAGCCCCAGCATTTT. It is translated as CASSLLARGQGGNSNQPQHF.

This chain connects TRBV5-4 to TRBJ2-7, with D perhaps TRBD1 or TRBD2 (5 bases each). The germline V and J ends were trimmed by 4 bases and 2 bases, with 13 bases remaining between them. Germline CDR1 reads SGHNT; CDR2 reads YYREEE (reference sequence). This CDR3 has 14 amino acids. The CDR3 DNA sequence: TGTGCCAGCAGCCGGGACCCGGGAACCTACGAGCAGTACTTC. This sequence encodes CASSRDPGTYEQYF.

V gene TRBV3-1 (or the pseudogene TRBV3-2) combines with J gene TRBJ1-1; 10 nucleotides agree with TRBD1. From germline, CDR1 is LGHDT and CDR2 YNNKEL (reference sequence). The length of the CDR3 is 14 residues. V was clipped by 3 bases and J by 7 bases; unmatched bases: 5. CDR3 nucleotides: TGTGCCAGCAGCCAGGCGACAGGGGGCGTTGAAGCTTTCTTT. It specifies CASSQATGGVEAFF.

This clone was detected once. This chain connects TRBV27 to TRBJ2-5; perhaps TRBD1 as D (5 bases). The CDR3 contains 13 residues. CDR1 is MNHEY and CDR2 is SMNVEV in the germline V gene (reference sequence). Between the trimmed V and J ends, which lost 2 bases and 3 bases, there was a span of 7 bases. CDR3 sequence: CASSLRGEETQYF. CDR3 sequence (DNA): TGTGCCAGCAGTTTAAGGGGCGAAGAGACCCAGTACTTC.

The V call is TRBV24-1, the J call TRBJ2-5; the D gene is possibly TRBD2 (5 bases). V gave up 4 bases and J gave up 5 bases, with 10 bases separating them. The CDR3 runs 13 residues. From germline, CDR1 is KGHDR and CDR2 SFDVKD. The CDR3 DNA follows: TGTGCCACCAGTGAGAGGGTGGGGGAGACCCAGTACTTC. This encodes CATSERVGETQYF.

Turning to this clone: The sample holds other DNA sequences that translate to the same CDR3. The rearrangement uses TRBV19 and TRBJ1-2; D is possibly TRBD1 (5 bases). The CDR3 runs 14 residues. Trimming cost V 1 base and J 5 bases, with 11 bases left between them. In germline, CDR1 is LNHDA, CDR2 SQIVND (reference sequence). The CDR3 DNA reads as TGTGCCAGTAGTATAGGTCAGGGTCGGTATGGCTACACCTTC. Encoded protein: CASSIGQGRYGYTF.

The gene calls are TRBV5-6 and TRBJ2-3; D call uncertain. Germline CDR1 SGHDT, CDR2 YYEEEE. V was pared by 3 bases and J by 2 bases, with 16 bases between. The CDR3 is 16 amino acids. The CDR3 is CASSSIATVNTDTQYF. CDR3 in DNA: TGTGCCAGCAGCTCGATTGCGACCGTTAACACAGATACGCAGTATTTT. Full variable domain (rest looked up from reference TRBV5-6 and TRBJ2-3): DAGVTQSPTHLIKTRGQQVTLRCSPKSGHDTVSWYQQALGQGPQFIFQYYEEEERQRGNFPDRFSGHQFPNYSSELNVNALLLGDSALYLCASSSIATVNTDTQYFGPGTRLTVL.